A single T cell receptor beta chain is shown here with its context. This clonotype came up many times. Its specific antigen is unknown. The record has no base qualities; no much larger clone is one base away. Libraries came from emulsion pairing. Unpaired genes were suppressed in a second nested PCR with blocking oligos, after which Illumina adaptors and barcodes were added in a third nested PCR. Each emulsion RT-PCR master mix held roughly 5,000-250,000 T cells and included C-region, Stepout and V-region primers. Emulsions were generated with the Micellula Emulsion and Purification Kit, and RT-PCR used Qiagen OneStep RT-PCR reagents. Pooled libraries were sequenced on an Illumina MiSeq with paired-end 2 x 250 reads. As for the original processing: In Galaxy, read pairs were joined and then clipped at the engineered overlap into separate alpha and beta files, and any unclipped reads were discarded. Alpha-beta pairs were assigned with CompleteTCR, a MiTCR-based pipeline that links chains sharing read cluster identifiers using an R script. TCR sequences observed only once, about 1-3%, were removed as potential sequencing errors. The raw public data were reprocessed by TCRdb itself: fastp quality trimming at Q25, MiXCR clonotype calling, in-frame beta chains only. Every CDR3 protein is listed once, alongside the most common genes and DNA of its rows. Here the V and J calls rest on TCRdb's processing, not on the authors' analysis. The sample contains tens of thousands of distinct CDR3 sequences, 45% of them found a single time. Together, the top ten hold approximately 57% of the sample.

Paired alpha-beta TCRs of CD8+ T cells were analyzed using an expanded emulsion RT-PCR method with primers for all TCR V genes. Before emulsion RT-PCR, CD8+ T cells were isolated using a CD8 positive selection kit and then incubated overnight in around 9.6 IU/mL IL-2. This sample is drawn from a study of T cell repertoires in breast cancer (dated by TCRdb to the mid-2010s). Background on the whole study: Tumors, lymph nodes and peripheral blood lymphocytes from breast cancer patients, as well as peripheral blood from healthy control donors, were profiled. ER+/PR+ status was present in the majority of the roughly 20 patient tumors that were analyzed for shared TCRs. The controls were nine healthy donors whose age range was similar to that of the patients. Sequencing yielded on average approximately 530,000 sequences per sample and roughly 10 reads per input cell. Tumors and tumor-involved lymph nodes were minced and digested with Liberase and DNase, then filtered through 70-um and 40-um filters. The study reasoned that TCRs shared between breast cancer patients would target shared antigens, given breast cancer's low mutational burden and rare common mutations. Tumor-free lymph nodes were processed without enzymatic digestion, and blood samples were separated by Ficoll.

On the study overall, not on this receptor specifically: About fourfold more TCRs were shared with matched tumor repertoires by tumor-involved sentinel lymph nodes than by tumor-free nodes (roughly 8% versus 2%). Genuine antitumor clones may have been missed because singleton TCRs were discarded and only part of each tumor was sampled. Shared TCRs were encoded by various nucleotide sequences, which suggests selection and expansion based on antigen. Emulsion RT-PCR was regarded as qualitative rather than quantitative, because clone recovery was skewed by transcript abundance and primer differences. Approximately 18 TCR pairs were shared across seven or more patient tumors and were rarely found in control blood, which suggests possible tumor specificity.

The sample comprised CD8+ T cells. This sequence originates from a pool of human donors with breast cancer or a healthy control (not recorded which).

The CDR3 in this case is CASRRDTEAFF. The DNA sequence follows: TGTGCCAGCAGACGGGACACTGAAGCTTTCTTT. The sequence links TRBV27 to TRBJ1-1, with the D gene call left open. The germline V gene (reference sequence) provides CDR1 MNHEY and CDR2 SMNVEV. The CDR3 runs 11 amino acids, cysteine and phenylalanine included. Kept here is only the CDR3 DNA, which spans 33 bases and is read in frame from base 1. V is shortened by 6 bases, J by 3 bases, and the region joining them spans 5 bases.